A selection of T cell receptor beta chains follows, all from one sample in a study of PD-1 blockade in classical Hodgkin lymphoma. Profiling relied on immunoSEQ multiplex PCR, and the TCRdb table lists in-frame clones only, not all of them. The table shows 45,000 to 50,000 clones, with 60% to 85% occurring only once. The sample consisted of peripheral blood mononuclear cells (PBMCs), taken before the second cycle of nivolumab. All receptors come from a human donor with classical Hodgkin lymphoma. The CDR3 runs from the conserved cysteine through the conserved F or W. Each record gives: V gene, J gene, D gene, clone size, CDR3 DNA, CDR3 protein. The D gene is left open where the match is weak. The size field is filled for only some rows; it gives once, few, many or a size class.

v_call: TRBV4-1; j_call: TRBJ1-4; d_call: -; clone_size: -; cdr3_nt: TGCGCCAGCAGCCAAGTTTACGGGGAAAAACTGTTTTTT; cdr3_aa: CASSQVYGEKLFF
v_call: TRBV7-3; j_call: TRBJ2-7; d_call: TRBD2; clone_size: few; cdr3_nt: TGTGCCAGCAGCCTCGGACTAGCGGGAGCCGAGCAGTACTTC; cdr3_aa: CASSLGLAGAEQYF
v_call: TRBV4-1; j_call: TRBJ1-2; d_call: -; clone_size: medium-sized; cdr3_nt: TGCGCCAGCAGCCAAGCCCAGAGTAACTATGGCTACACCTTC; cdr3_aa: CASSQAQSNYGYTF
v_call: TRBV7-2; j_call: TRBJ2-5; d_call: -; clone_size: -; cdr3_nt: TGTGCCAGCAGCTTAATTTCGCAGGGACAGACCCAGTACTTC; cdr3_aa: CASSLISQGQTQYF
v_call: TRBV5-1; j_call: TRBJ1-1; d_call: TRBD1; clone_size: few; cdr3_nt: TGCGCCAGCAGCTTGTATCAGGGGGCAGGGAACACTGAAGCTTTCTTT; cdr3_aa: CASSLYQGAGNTEAFF
v_call: TRBV5-1; j_call: TRBJ2-1; d_call: -; clone_size: -; cdr3_nt: TGCGCCAGCAGTGATCAGTACAATGAGCAGTTCTTC; cdr3_aa: CASSDQYNEQFF
v_call: TRBV28; j_call: TRBJ2-5; d_call: -; clone_size: -; cdr3_nt: TGTGCCAGCGGGGCATTAGAGACCCAGTACTTC; cdr3_aa: CASGALETQYF
v_call: TRBV6-5; j_call: TRBJ1-1; d_call: -; clone_size: -; cdr3_nt: TGTGCCAGCAGTTACTCGGGCGTAGCCCTAAAAGCTTTCTTT; cdr3_aa: CASSYSGVALKAFF
v_call: TRBV10-3; j_call: TRBJ2-1; d_call: -; clone_size: -; cdr3_nt: TGTGCCATCAGTGCGCGGGTTAGCGCCGATCCTTACAATGAGCAGTTCTTC; cdr3_aa: CAISARVSADPYNEQFF
v_call: TRBV27; j_call: TRBJ2-3; d_call: TRBD1; clone_size: -; cdr3_nt: TGTGCCAGCGGCCGGGACAGGGATCAGTATTTT; cdr3_aa: CASGRDRDQYF
v_call: TRBV6-5; j_call: TRBJ2-5; d_call: -; clone_size: -; cdr3_nt: TGTGCCAGCAGTCTGATCAGAGGAGAGACCCAGTACTTC; cdr3_aa: CASSLIRGETQYF
v_call: TRBV7-8; j_call: TRBJ1-1; d_call: TRBD1; clone_size: -; cdr3_nt: TGTGCCAGCAGCTTAACCCGGGACAGGGCCACTGAAGCTTTCTTT; cdr3_aa: CASSLTRDRATEAFF
v_call: TRBV6-5; j_call: TRBJ2-5; d_call: TRBD2; clone_size: -; cdr3_nt: TGTGCCAGCAGTTCCCTTGGGGGGGTGGAGACCCAGTACTTC; cdr3_aa: CASSSLGGVETQYF
v_call: TRBV12-5; j_call: TRBJ2-1; d_call: -; clone_size: -; cdr3_nt: TGTGCTAGTGGTGACGACTACAATGAGCAGTTCTTC; cdr3_aa: CASGDDYNEQFF
v_call: TRBV7-3; j_call: TRBJ1-6; d_call: -; clone_size: -; cdr3_nt: TGTGCCAGCAGCTTATATAGGGGGGGCGCGGGCTCACCCCTCCACTTT; cdr3_aa: CASSLYRGGAGSPLHF
v_call: TRBV19; j_call: TRBJ2-1; d_call: -; clone_size: once; cdr3_nt: TGTGCCAGTAGCTCTGGGGTTTTCAATGAGCAGTTCTTC; cdr3_aa: CASSSGVFNEQFF
v_call: TRBV5-1; j_call: TRBJ1-1; d_call: -; clone_size: -; cdr3_nt: TGCGCCAGCAGCTTGGACGTGGGCCAGAACACTGAAGCTTTCTTT; cdr3_aa: CASSLDVGQNTEAFF
v_call: TRBV6-6; j_call: TRBJ2-7; d_call: -; clone_size: once; cdr3_nt: TGTGCCAGCAGTGGGACTGACTACGAGCAGTACTTC; cdr3_aa: CASSGTDYEQYF
v_call: TRBV13; j_call: TRBJ2-3; d_call: -; clone_size: -; cdr3_nt: TGTGCCAGCAGCTTAGGCAAGGGTAGCGGCAATACGCAGTATTTT; cdr3_aa: CASSLGKGSGNTQYF
v_call: TRBV7-9; j_call: TRBJ2-7; d_call: -; clone_size: -; cdr3_nt: TGTGCCAGCACCTTGGGACGGACGGGTGAGCAGTACTTC; cdr3_aa: CASTLGRTGEQYF
v_call: TRBV7-2; j_call: TRBJ1-2; d_call: -; clone_size: -; cdr3_nt: TGTGCCAGCAGCTTAGTAAAGTTAACAGTTGGCTACACCTTC; cdr3_aa: CASSLVKLTVGYTF
v_call: TRBV5-1; j_call: TRBJ1-4; d_call: TRBD1; clone_size: few; cdr3_nt: TGCGCCAGCAGCGCCGGGACAGCCGGAAGGGAAAAACTGTTTTTT; cdr3_aa: CASSAGTAGREKLFF
v_call: TRBV7-2; j_call: TRBJ2-7; d_call: -; clone_size: once; cdr3_nt: TGTGCCAGCAGCTTAGTACAGATCTACGAGCAGTACTTC; cdr3_aa: CASSLVQIYEQYF
v_call: TRBV9; j_call: TRBJ2-3; d_call: -; clone_size: -; cdr3_nt: TGTGCCAGCAGCGTAGGGACAGATACGCAGTATTTT; cdr3_aa: CASSVGTDTQYF
v_call: TRBV11-2; j_call: TRBJ2-5; d_call: -; clone_size: -; cdr3_nt: TGTGCCAGCAGGATGACAGCCGAGACCCAGTACTTC; cdr3_aa: CASRMTAETQYF
v_call: TRBV16; j_call: TRBJ2-2; d_call: -; clone_size: once; cdr3_nt: TGTGCCAGCAGCCAAAAAACGGGGATCGGGGAGCTGTTTTTT; cdr3_aa: CASSQKTGIGELFF
v_call: TRBV18; j_call: TRBJ1-5; d_call: -; clone_size: -; cdr3_nt: TGTGCCAGCTCACCTACTGGGGGGACGAGCAATCAGCCCCAGCATTTT; cdr3_aa: CASSPTGGTSNQPQHF
v_call: TRBV4-2; j_call: TRBJ2-3; d_call: -; clone_size: -; cdr3_nt: TGTGCCAGCAGCCCCCGGGACTCCGGCACAGATACGCAGTATTTT; cdr3_aa: CASSPRDSGTDTQYF
v_call: TRBV5-1; j_call: TRBJ2-1; d_call: -; clone_size: few; cdr3_nt: TGCGCCAGCAGCTTGTATACAGGAGGCAATGAGCAGTTCTTC; cdr3_aa: CASSLYTGGNEQFF
v_call: TRBV7-2; j_call: TRBJ1-2; d_call: -; clone_size: -; cdr3_nt: TGTGCCAGCAGCCCACCCGAGGGGGAAGACTATGGCTACACCTTC; cdr3_aa: CASSPPEGEDYGYTF